The 26 T cell receptor beta chains below all came from one sample that was sequenced in a study of blood T cell repertoires in COVID-19. Assay used: immunoSEQ multiplex PCR; TCRdb lists only in-frame clones, some missing. Here the sample spans fewer than 200,000 clones, 90% being singletons. Material for sequencing was peripheral blood. The source is a man aged 50-59 years with acute or convalescent COVID-19.

The chain links TRBV29-1 to TRBJ2-1; D may be TRBD2 (6 bases). Deletions cut 7 bases from V and 10 bases from J, with 20 bases between. The CDR3 covers 13 residues. Germline V gene sequence: CDR1 SQVTM, CDR2 ANQGSEA. CDR3 amino acids: CSGAGRFIPEQFF. For the CDR3, the DNA is TGCAGCGGAGCGGGCCGCTTCATCCCGGAGCAGTTCTTC.

The J gene is TRBJ2-7, the V gene TRBV18, with TRBD2 matching 8 bases. Trimming at V came to 2 bases and at J to 9 bases, leaving 15 bases not matched to a gene. Germline lookup yields CDR1 KGHSH and CDR2 LQKENI. The CDR3 runs 16 residues. The CDR3 DNA reads TGTGCCAGCTCACCAGGCGGGACTAGTTCCCATGGGGGGCAGTACTTC. Translation gives CASSPGGTSSHGGQYF.

The J gene is TRBJ2-2, the V gene TRBV5-1, with 7 bases that match TRBD2. Looked up from germline, CDR1 is SGHRS and CDR2 is YFSETQ. The junction had 2 bases not matched to a gene; V was cut back by 0 bases and J by 0 bases. The CDR3 spans 16 residues. CDR3 in DNA: TGCGCCAGCAGCTTGGTGGGACTAACGAACACCGGGGAGCTGTTTTTT. Its translation is CASSLVGLTNTGELFF.

Regarding this clone: Within the sample, other DNA sequences also encode this same CDR3. The genes are TRBV27 and TRBJ2-3, with no clear D. The CDR3 loop spans 13 amino acids. Trimming removed 4 bases from V and 2 bases from J, with 7 bases in between. The V gene's germline CDR1 is MNHEY and CDR2 SMNVEV (reference sequence). The CDR3: CASSSLVTDTQYF. The CDR3 DNA follows: TGTGCCAGCAGTTCGCTAGTCACAGATACGCAGTATTTT.

This rearrangement joins TRBV27 to TRBJ2-1; TRBD2 is a possible D gene (6 bases). The CDR3 length is 10 residues. V lost 6 bases and J 14 bases, leaving 11 bases between the germline ends. Per germline, CDR1 MNHEY and CDR2 SMNVEV (reference sequence). The CDR3 sequence is CASRSGFKFF. The CDR3 nucleotides are TGTGCCAGCAGAAGCGGGTTCAAGTTCTTC.

The gene calls are TRBV28 and TRBJ2-7, with 9 positions matching TRBD1. CDR3 length: 20 amino acids. Germline trimming cut 7 bases from V and 0 bases from J; bases unmatched to any gene: 22. Germline lookup yields CDR1 MDHEN and CDR2 SYDVKM. The chain's CDR3 is CASKPSWDRAWVECSYEQYV. In DNA form, the CDR3 reads TGTGCCAGCAAACCGAGCTGGGACAGGGCCTGGGTTGAATGCTCCTACGAGCAGTACGTC.

This chain joins TRBV28 and TRBJ2-3; TRBD2 matches 11 bases. J lost 4 bases, V lost 5 bases, and 20 bases had no gene match. In germline, CDR1 is MDHEN, CDR2 SYDVKM. There are 20 residues in the CDR3. CDR3 amino acids: CASSPSRLAGPLVEADTQYF. The DNA for the CDR3 is TGTGCCAGCAGTCCCTCTCGACTAGCGGGACCTCTGGTTGAGGCAGATACGCAGTATTTT.

This clone was picked up a small number of times. The chain combines TRBV21-1 with TRBJ2-7; TRBD1 is the table's D call, not checked against the DNA. TRBV21-1 has pseudogene status. The CDR3 spans 13 residues. The CDR3 region is CASSRDRPYEQYF. In nucleotides, the CDR3 is TGTGCCAGCAGCAGGGACAGGCCTTACGAGCAGTACTTC.

This clone occurred once. Other DNA sequences in this sample translate to the same CDR3. The J gene is TRBJ1-1, the V gene TRBV19; 7 bases map to TRBD1. V gave up 2 bases and J gave up 1 base; unmatched junction bases: 1. Germline CDR1 and CDR2: LNHDA and SQIVND (reference sequence). CDR3 length: 14 residues. CDR3 sequence (DNA): TGTGCCAGTAGTATAACAGGGGCGAACACTGAAGCTTTCTTT. Amino acids: CASSITGANTEAFF.

The rearrangement uses TRBV7-9 and TRBJ1-2; 8 bases map to TRBD1. The V and J ends lost 4 bases and 3 bases, in that order; junction bases with no gene match: 4. CDR1 and CDR2 (germline): SEHNR, FQNEAQ (reference sequence). The CDR3 covers 14 residues. CDR3 sequence reads: CASSSGTGDYGYTF. In nucleotides, the CDR3 is TGTGCCAGCAGCTCCGGGACAGGTGACTATGGCTACACCTTC.

This chain links TRBV28 with TRBJ1-6, with D perhaps matching TRBD1 (6 bases). Germline-derived CDR1 and CDR2 are MDHEN and SYDVKM. This CDR3 is built from 13 residues. Deletions cut 6 bases from V and 11 bases from J, with 14 bases between. CDR3 sequence reads: CASSGGAGAPLHF. CDR3 in DNA: TGTGCCAGCAGCGGGGGGGCGGGCGCACCCCTCCACTTT.

The chain carries TRBV5-1 and TRBJ1-5; TRBD1 aligns across 7 bases. CDR1 SGHRS and CDR2 YFSETQ come from the germline V gene. V was clipped by 4 bases and J by 7 bases; unmatched bases: 11. CDR3 length equals 15 residues. Here the CDR3 DNA reads TGCGCCAGCAGCCAGGAGACAGGGAAGGGGCAGCCCCAGCATTTT. Protein: CASSQETGKGQPQHF.

The J gene is TRBJ2-2, the V gene TRBV28; 7 nucleotides agree with TRBD1. Losses at the gene ends were 7 bases for V and 1 base for J; bases not matched to a gene: 3. The CDR3 loop spans 14 amino acids. Germline lookup yields CDR1 MDHEN and CDR2 SYDVKM. The DNA of the CDR3 is TGTGCCAGCATAAGGACAGGGAACACCGGGGAGCTGTTTTTT. Its protein is CASIRTGNTGELFF.

The rearrangement links TRBV7-9 to TRBJ2-1; 11 bases fit TRBD2. The V gene end was trimmed by 5 bases and the J gene end by 9 bases; junction bases not matched to a gene: 6. The CDR3 length is 14 residues. Germline assignment: CDR1 SEHNR and CDR2 FQNEAQ (reference sequence). The CDR3 DNA sequence: TGTGCCAGCAGCCTGGGGACTAGCGGCCCTGAGCAGTTCTTC. Its protein is CASSLGTSGPEQFF. Full variable domain (rest looked up from reference TRBV7-9 and TRBJ2-1): DTGVSQNPRHKITKRGQNVTFRCDPISEHNRLYWYRQTLGQGPEFLTYFQNEAQLEKSRLLSDRFSAERPKGSFSTLEIQRTEQGDSAMYLCASSLGTSGPEQFFGPGTRLTVL.

This clone appeared once. This chain's CDR3 is CASSEQGGSYNEQFF. CDR3 nucleotides: TGTGCCAGCAGTGAACAGGGGGGCTCCTACAATGAGCAGTTCTTC. V usage is TRBV6-1 and J usage is TRBJ2-1, with a possible D match to TRBD1 (7 bases). Germline CDR1 MNHNS, CDR2 SASEGT. The CDR3 consists of 15 residues. V lost 2 bases, J lost 0 bases, and 8 bases lay in between.

This clone came up once. This chain joins TRBV9 and TRBJ2-1; TRBD2 matches at 12 bases. This CDR3 region has 17 residues. V was clipped by 0 bases and J by 5 bases; unmatched bases: 6. Germline CDR1 SGDLS, CDR2 YYNGEE. DNA of the CDR3: TGTGCCAGCAGCGTAGGAGCTAGCGGGGGGGCTAACAATGAGCAGTTCTTC. Translating gives CASSVGASGGANNEQFF.

The chain uses TRBV5-1 and TRBJ1-2, with D unclear. The CDR3 has 15 amino acids. The V gene's germline CDR1 is SGHRS and CDR2 YFSETQ. Trimming took 0 bases from V and 2 from J, leaving 11 bases between them. The CDR3 sequence is CASSLEGSRNYGYTF. CDR3 bases: TGCGCCAGCAGCTTGGAAGGTTCGAGGAACTATGGCTACACCTTC.

This chain links TRBV10-3 with TRBJ1-1, with 11 positions matching TRBD1. The CDR3 covers 17 residues. V shed 4 bases, J shed 11 bases, and the junction held 18 bases outside the gene matches. The germline V gene has CDR1 ENHRY and CDR2 SYGVKD. The CDR3 region is CAISVRHGTGGPPGAFF. In nucleotides, the CDR3 is TGTGCCATCAGTGTAAGACATGGGACAGGGGGTCCTCCCGGGGCTTTCTTT.

The chain uses TRBV30 and TRBJ2-3; 7 bases are shared with TRBD2. The CDR3 sequence is 16 residues long. V was clipped by 0 bases and J by 6 bases; unmatched bases: 12. The V gene's germline CDR1 is GTSNPN and CDR2 SVGIG (reference sequence). In DNA form, the CDR3 reads TGTGCCTGGAGTGTAGGGGCTAGCGGTACGTTGGATACGCAGTATTTT. Its translation is CAWSVGASGTLDTQYF. Drawing the rest from reference TRBV30 and TRBJ2-3, the complete variable domain is SQTIHQWPATLVQPVGSPLSLECTVEGTSNPNLYWYRQAAGRGLQLLFYSVGIGQISSEVPQNLSASRPQDRQFILSSKKLLLSDSGFYLCAWSVGASGTLDTQYFGPGTRLTVL.

For the CDR3, the DNA is TGTGCCAGCAGTTTATCTATAGGGAGGAATCAGCCCCAGCATTTT. Its protein product is CASSLSIGRNQPQHF. The chain employs TRBV27 and TRBJ1-5; D is unclear. The V gene's germline CDR1 is MNHEY and CDR2 SMNVEV (reference sequence). V was shortened by 0 bases and J by 4 bases, with 10 bases between the two germline ends. This CDR3 spans 15 amino acids.

In its sample, this clone was seen once. J is TRBJ1-1 and V is TRBV3-1 (or the pseudogene TRBV3-2), with 7 nucleotides matching TRBD1. The CDR3 extends over 12 amino acids. Germline V gene sequence: CDR1 LGHDT, CDR2 YNNKEL (reference sequence). Trimming took 4 bases from V and 7 from J; bases not matched to a gene: 3. The CDR3 loop is CASSLGTVEAFF. The CDR3 region has the DNA TGTGCCAGCAGCCTTGGGACAGTTGAAGCTTTCTTT.

Only one count was recorded for this clone. The rearrangement uses TRBV4-3 and TRBJ1-2; tentatively, D is TRBD1 (6 bases). V lost 2 bases, J lost 6 bases, and 10 bases lay in between. This CDR3 has 13 amino acids. Germline values: CDR1 LGHNA, CDR2 YSLEER. The CDR3 bases are TGCGCCAGCAGCCAACAGGGGTTCCATGGCTACACCTTC. Translated: CASSQQGFHGYTF.

This chain links TRBV5-1 with TRBJ1-6; TRBD1 matches 9 bases. The CDR3 runs to 16 residues. The V gene's germline CDR1 is SGHRS and CDR2 YFSETQ. The trim removed 0 bases at V and 9 bases at J, leaving 7 bases unmatched. The CDR3 protein is CASSLEQGALSSPLHF. CDR3 nucleotides: TGCGCCAGCAGCTTGGAACAGGGGGCGTTGAGTTCACCCCTCCACTTT.

J is TRBJ2-7 and V is TRBV27; weak D call: TRBD2 (5 bases). Germline V gene lookup returns CDR1 MNHEY and CDR2 SMNVEV (reference sequence). CDR3 length equals 14 residues. V was clipped by 3 bases and J by 2 bases, with 11 bases between them. CDR3 nucleotides: TGTGCCAGCAGTTTTAAGGCGGGCACCTACGAGCAGTACTTC. This gives the protein CASSFKAGTYEQYF.

The CDR3 nucleotides read TGCGCCAGCAGCTCCCCTAGCGGGAGTGGAGAGACCCAGTACTTC. It is translated as CASSSPSGSGETQYF. The rearrangement uses TRBV5-1 and TRBJ2-5; 10 bases map to TRBD2. Germline V gene data show CDR1 as SGHRS and CDR2 as YFSETQ. The CDR3 has 15 amino acids. V trimming: 3 bases; J trimming: 4 bases; junction bases outside the gene matches: 6.

The chain employs TRBV7-2 and TRBJ2-1; 7 bases align to TRBD2. Germline V gene data show CDR1 as SGHTA and CDR2 as FQGNSA. The V segment lost 1 base and the J segment 6 bases; nucleotides outside the gene matches: 6. This CDR3 has 15 amino acids. The chain's CDR3 is CASSLVLGTTNEQFF. The CDR3 nucleotides read TGTGCCAGCAGCTTAGTACTAGGGACTACCAATGAGCAGTTCTTC.